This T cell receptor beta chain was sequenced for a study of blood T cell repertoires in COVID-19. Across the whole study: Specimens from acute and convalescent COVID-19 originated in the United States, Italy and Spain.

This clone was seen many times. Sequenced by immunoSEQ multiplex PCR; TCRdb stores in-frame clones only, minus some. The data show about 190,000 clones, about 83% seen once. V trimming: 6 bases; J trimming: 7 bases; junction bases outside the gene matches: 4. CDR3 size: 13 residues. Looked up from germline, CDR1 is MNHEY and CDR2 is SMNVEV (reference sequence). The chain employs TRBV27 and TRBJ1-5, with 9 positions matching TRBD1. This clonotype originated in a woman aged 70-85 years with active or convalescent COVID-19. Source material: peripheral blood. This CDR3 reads CASRTGGGQPQHF. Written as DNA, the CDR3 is TGTGCCAGCAGGACAGGGGGGGGGCAGCCCCAGCATTTT.